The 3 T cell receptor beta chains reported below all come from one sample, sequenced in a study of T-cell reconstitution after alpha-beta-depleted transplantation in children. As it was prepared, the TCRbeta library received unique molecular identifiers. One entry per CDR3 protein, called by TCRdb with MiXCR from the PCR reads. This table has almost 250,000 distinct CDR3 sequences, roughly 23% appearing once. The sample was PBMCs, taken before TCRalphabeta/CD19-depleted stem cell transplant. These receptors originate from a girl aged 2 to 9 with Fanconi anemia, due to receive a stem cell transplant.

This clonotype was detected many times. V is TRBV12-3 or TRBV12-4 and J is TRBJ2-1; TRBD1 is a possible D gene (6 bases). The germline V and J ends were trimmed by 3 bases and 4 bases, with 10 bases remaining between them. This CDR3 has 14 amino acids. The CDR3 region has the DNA TGTGCCAGCAGTTTTCAGGGACAATACAATGAGCAGTTCTTC. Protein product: CASSFQGQYNEQFF.

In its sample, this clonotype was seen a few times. DNA of the CDR3: TGCAGTGCTAGAGTAGGCTCTGGAAACACCATATATTTT. Translating gives CSARVGSGNTIYF. V gene TRBV20-1 combines with J gene TRBJ1-3; D remains ambiguous. The V and J ends lost 1 base and 0 bases respectively, with 4 bases between them. CDR3 length equals 13 residues. Germline values: CDR1 DFQATT, CDR2 SNEGSKA (reference sequence).

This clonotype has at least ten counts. The CDR3 reads CSVGTASSYEQYF. CDR3 nucleotides: TGCAGCGTTGGGACGGCAAGCTCCTACGAGCAGTACTTC. This chain connects TRBV29-1 to TRBJ2-7; D not certain. There are 13 residues in the CDR3. The germline gives CDR1 SQVTM, CDR2 ANQGSEA. V was cut by 4 bases and J by 0 bases, with 10 bases left in between.